A single sample gave rise to the 10 T cell receptor beta chains below, sequenced in a study of blood T cells in healthy people across ages. Together with a sample-barcoded 5' primer, a J-beta primer mix was included in a second PCR lasting about 7 to 12 cycles. TCRdb re-called the 5' RACE reads with MiXCR, one entry per CDR3 protein. The profile shows around 650,000 distinct CDR3 sequences, approximately 30% of them singletons. Sequencing was performed on blood. The receptors originated from a woman at least 80 years old in good health.

This clonotype was seen ten or more times. The chain recombines TRBV4-3 with TRBJ1-5; TRBD1 matches 7 bases. In germline, CDR1 is LGHNA, CDR2 YSLEER. Trimming took 0 bases from V and 2 from J; bases not matched to a gene: 13. The CDR3 spans 19 residues. DNA of the CDR3: TGCGCCAGCAGCCAAGACCACCTTGGCCCAACAGGGGGCAATCAGCCCCAGCATTTT. Its protein is CASSQDHLGPTGGNQPQHF.

Points on this clonotype: This may arise from a read error, as a much more abundant clone is one base away. Likely a read error: the CDR3 ends without its conserved phenylalanine or tryptophan. V gene TRBV13 combines with J gene TRBJ2-7; 10 nucleotides line up with TRBD1. CDR1 PRHDT and CDR2 FYEKMQ come from the germline V gene (reference sequence). The CDR3 sequence is 15 residues long. Trimming cost V 4 bases and J 2 bases; bases outside gene matches: 5. The CDR3 spells CASSSRQGAPYEQYI. The CDR3 DNA reads TGTGCCAGCAGCTCCAGACAGGGGGCTCCCTACGAGCAGTACATC.

This chain uses TRBV20-1 with TRBJ1-4, with TRBD1 as a possible D gene (6 bases). There are 15 residues in the CDR3. V shed 3 bases and J shed 3 bases, with 14 bases lying between them. The germline gives CDR1 DFQATT, CDR2 SNEGSKA (reference sequence). CDR3 sequence (DNA): TGCAGTGCTAGTGAAGGGGGAGTGTCTAATGAAAAACTGTTTTTT. Protein: CSASEGGVSNEKLFF.

The CDR3 region is CSVEGGRDQPQHF. In DNA, the CDR3 is TGCAGCGTTGAAGGGGGAAGAGATCAGCCCCAGCATTTT. The gene calls are TRBV29-1 and TRBJ1-5; no reliable D call. The germline CDR1 and CDR2 sequences are SQVTM and ANQGSEA. The CDR3 totals 13 residues. Between the trimmed V and J ends, which lost 1 base and 5 bases, there was a span of 9 bases.

This clonotype occurred a few times. The rearrangement joins TRBV3-1 to TRBJ1-1; D remains ambiguous. CDR1 is LGHDT, CDR2 YNNKEL, per germline (reference sequence). V shed 0 bases and J shed 8 bases, with 10 bases lying between them. This CDR3 is built from 13 residues. The CDR3 nucleotides read TGTGCCAGCAGCCAAGATGGGAGGACCGAAGCTTTCTTT. Translated: CASSQDGRTEAFF. The full variable domain, in which reference TRBV3-1 and TRBJ1-1 provide the parts outside the CDR3, is DTAVSQTPKYLVTQMGNDKSIKCEQNLGHDTMYWYKQDSKKFLKIMFSYNNKELIINETVPNRFSPKSPDKAHLNLHINSLELGDSAVYFCASSQDGRTEAFFGQGTRLTVV.

This clonotype has just one count. The chain has TRBV12-3 or TRBV12-4 and TRBJ1-5, with a possible D match to TRBD1 (6 bases). Trimming stripped 5 bases from V and 4 bases from J, with 15 bases between. The length of the CDR3 is 15 residues. The CDR3 region has the DNA TGTGCCAGCAGTCCTCTACAGGGTTATAATCAGCCCCAGCATTTT. It specifies CASSPLQGYNQPQHF.

In the case of this clonotype: An end of the junction does not agree with germline; a read error may underlie this. The V and J genes are TRBV7-3 and TRBJ1-1, with TRBD1 identical over 7 bases. CDR1 and CDR2 (germline): SGHTA, FQGTGA. This CDR3 spans 15 amino acids. The CDR3 nucleotides read TGTACCAGCAGCTTATATCAGGGGGTGAACACTGAAGCTTTCTTT. Amino acids: CTSSLYQGVNTEAFF.

This clonotype was observed at least ten times. A much more abundant neighbour one base away suggests this may be a read error. This rearrangement joins TRBV20-1 to TRBJ2-5; 7 bases map to TRBD1. This CDR3 spans 13 amino acids. CDR1 and CDR2 (germline): DFQATT, SNEGSKA (reference sequence). Unmatched junction bases numbered 7, after V lost 6 bases and J lost 3 bases. The CDR3 DNA follows: TGCAGTGCCGGTCGACAGGGCAAAGAGACCCAGTACTTC. As protein: CSAGRQGKETQYF.

This clonotype was seen many times. This chain uses TRBV20-1 with TRBJ2-7; 11 nucleotides agree with TRBD1. This CDR3 has 15 amino acids. J was trimmed by 0 bases and V by 6 bases; bases with no gene match: 7. Looked up from germline, CDR1 is DFQATT and CDR2 is SNEGSKA (reference sequence). The CDR3 protein is CSAGTGGSLSYEQYF. The CDR3 coding sequence is TGCAGTGCCGGGACAGGGGGGAGCCTCTCCTACGAGCAGTACTTC.

This clonotype was seen many times. This chain connects TRBV12-3 or TRBV12-4 to TRBJ1-2; 8 bases are shared with TRBD1. The ends lost 2 bases at V and 6 bases at J; junction bases unmatched: 5. The CDR3 is made up of 14 amino acids. CDR3 nucleotide sequence: TGTGCCAGCAGTTTACAGGGGGCAAAAGATGGCTACACCTTC. It encodes CASSLQGAKDGYTF.